These 12 T cell receptor beta chains were sequenced from one sample in a study of blood T cell repertoires in COVID-19. Profiling relied on immunoSEQ multiplex PCR, and the TCRdb table lists in-frame clones only, not all of them. The sample holds fewer than 250,000 clones, roughly 86% seen once. The sample taken for sequencing was peripheral blood. The source of these receptors is a woman in her 70s with active or convalescent COVID-19.

This clone occurred a few times. The chain has TRBV18 and TRBJ1-2; TRBD1 might be the D (5 bases). The CDR3 is 12 amino acids. Germline CDR1 KGHSH, CDR2 LQKENI. V was trimmed by 6 bases and J by 4 bases, leaving 9 bases between them. The CDR3 reads CASSTRGYGYTF. The CDR3 coding sequence is TGTGCCAGCTCGACTAGGGGCTATGGCTACACCTTC.

This chain connects TRBV18 to TRBJ2-5; D is possibly TRBD1 (5 bases). The CDR3 totals 13 residues. Trimming cost V 2 bases and J 7 bases, with 11 bases left between them. Germline assignment: CDR1 KGHSH and CDR2 LQKENI. CDR3 bases: TGTGCCAGCTCACCAGACCAGGGTGGGACCCAGTACTTC. Its protein is CASSPDQGGTQYF.

The rearrangement joins TRBV5-1 to TRBJ2-5, with a weak D call TRBD2 (6 bases). Germline V CDR1 and CDR2: SGHRS, YFSETQ. CDR3 length equals 14 residues. Trimming pared 4 bases from V and 1 base from J, leaving 11 bases between. The CDR3 nucleotides are TGCGCCAGCAGCCGGATAGCGGTCCAAGAGACCCAGTACTTC. Its protein product is CASSRIAVQETQYF.

This clone was picked up one time. The chain uses TRBV6-5 and TRBJ1-2; D gene uncertain. The ends were cut back, 7 bases at V and 5 bases at J, with 11 bases in the middle. The CDR3 has 12 residues. Germline V gene lookup returns CDR1 MNHEY and CDR2 SVGAGI. CDR3 in DNA: TGTGCCAGCACGCTCCGCGGGTATGGCTACACCTTC. It codes for CASTLRGYGYTF.

This chain connects TRBV11-2 to TRBJ2-2; a possible D gene is TRBD1 (6 bases). Trimming removed 5 bases from V and 4 bases from J, with 11 bases in between. There are 14 residues in the CDR3. Looked up from germline, CDR1 is SGHAT and CDR2 is FQNNGV. The CDR3 sequence is CASSPTGSTGELFF. The CDR3 DNA reads TGTGCCAGCAGCCCTACAGGGAGCACCGGGGAGCTGTTTTTT.

This clone was recorded only once. V is TRBV7-6 and J is TRBJ2-7, with 10 bases aligning to TRBD1. With V trimmed by 3 bases and J by 3 bases, 11 bases remained unmatched. Germline CDR1 reads SGHVS; CDR2 reads FNYEAQ. The CDR3 length is 17 residues. CDR3 in amino acids: CASSFRDRGGVGYEQYF. CDR3 DNA sequence: TGTGCCAGCAGCTTCCGGGACAGGGGAGGGGTAGGCTACGAGCAGTACTTC.

The chain uses TRBV18 and TRBJ2-3, with 12 positions matching TRBD2. With 3 bases clipped from V and 2 bases from J, the junction kept 3 bases outside the gene matches. Germline V lookup: CDR1 KGHSH, CDR2 LQKENI. The CDR3 extends over 16 amino acids. The CDR3 nucleotides are TGTGCCAGCTCACCGGGGACTAGCGGGTACACAGATACGCAGTATTTT. Its translation: CASSPGTSGYTDTQYF.

This rearrangement joins TRBV6-6 to TRBJ1-2, with 8 bases that match TRBD1. Germline-derived CDR1 and CDR2 are MNHNY and SVGAGI (reference sequence). Trimming cost V 6 bases and J 7 bases; bases outside gene matches: 7. The CDR3 covers 13 residues. CDR3 bases: TGTGCCAGCAGCTCCTCAGGGGGCGGTGGCTACACCTTC. Its translation: CASSSSGGGGYTF.

V is TRBV5-4 and J is TRBJ1-1; possible D gene TRBD1, 5 bases. The V and J ends lost 4 bases and 5 bases respectively, with 15 bases between them. The CDR3 extends over 14 amino acids. Per germline, CDR1 SGHNT and CDR2 YYREEE (reference sequence). CDR3 sequence (DNA): TGTGCCAGCAGCCAGGGTCTTAGTTGGACTGAAGCTTTCTTT. Protein: CASSQGLSWTEAFF.

This chain joins TRBV5-1 and TRBJ2-5; TRBD2 matches at 7 bases. The V gene's germline CDR1 is SGHRS and CDR2 YFSETQ. V shed 4 bases and J 5 bases; nucleotides not matched to a gene: 8. The CDR3 covers 14 residues. This CDR3 reads CASSPRYSGETQYF. The CDR3 region has the DNA TGCGCCAGCAGCCCTCGTTATAGCGGGGAGACCCAGTACTTC.

The CDR3 is CASSWLASRTGELFF. The CDR3 DNA is TGTGCCAGCAGTTGGTTGGCTAGCCGGACCGGGGAGCTGTTTTTT. The chain links TRBV27 to TRBJ2-2; D possibly corresponds to TRBD2 (5 bases). CDR1 and CDR2 (germline): MNHEY, SMNVEV (reference sequence). V dropped 4 bases and J dropped 5 bases, with 14 bases sitting between them. This CDR3 is built from 15 residues.

J is TRBJ2-3 and V is TRBV11-3; TRBD2 matches at 9 bases. In germline, CDR1 is SGHNT, CDR2 YENEEA. CDR3 length: 16 residues. J lost 5 bases, V lost 4 bases, and 10 bases had no gene match. The CDR3 protein is CASSSGGGGLGDTQYF. DNA of the CDR3: TGTGCCAGCAGCTCGGGCGGGGGGGGATTAGGAGATACGCAGTATTTT.